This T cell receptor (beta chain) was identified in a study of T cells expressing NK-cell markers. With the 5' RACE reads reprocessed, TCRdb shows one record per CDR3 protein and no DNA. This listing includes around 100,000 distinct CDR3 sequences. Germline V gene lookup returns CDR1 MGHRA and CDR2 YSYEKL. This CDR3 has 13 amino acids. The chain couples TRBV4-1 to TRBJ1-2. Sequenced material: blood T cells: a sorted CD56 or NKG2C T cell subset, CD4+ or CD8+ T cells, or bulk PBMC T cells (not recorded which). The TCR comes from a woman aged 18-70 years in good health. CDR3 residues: CASSHLQHYGYTF.